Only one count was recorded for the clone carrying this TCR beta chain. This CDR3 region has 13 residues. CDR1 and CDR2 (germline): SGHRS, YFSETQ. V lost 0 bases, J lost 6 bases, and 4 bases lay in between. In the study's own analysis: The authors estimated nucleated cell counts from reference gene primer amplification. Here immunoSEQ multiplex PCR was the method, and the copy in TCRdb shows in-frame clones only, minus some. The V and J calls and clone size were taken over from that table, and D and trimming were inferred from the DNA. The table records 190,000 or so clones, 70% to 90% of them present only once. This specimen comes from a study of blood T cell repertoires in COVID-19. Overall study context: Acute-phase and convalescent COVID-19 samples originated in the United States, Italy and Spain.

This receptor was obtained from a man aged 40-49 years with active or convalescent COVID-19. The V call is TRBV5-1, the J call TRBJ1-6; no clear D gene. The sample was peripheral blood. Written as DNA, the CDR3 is TGCGCCAGCAGCTTGGCCGGTAATTCACCCCTCCACTTT. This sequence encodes CASSLAGNSPLHF.